Shown below are 15 T cell receptor beta chains from a single sample sequenced in a study of cytomegalovirus exposure and HLA in healthy donors. The PCR contained 60 Vbeta and 13 Jbeta primers. Profiling relied on immunoSEQ multiplex PCR, and the TCRdb table lists in-frame clones only, not all of them. The sample comprises 99,000 or so clones, roughly an eighth of which are singletons, and about 16% rests with the top ten. Material: PBMCs. The receptor set was obtained from a man aged 35-49 years in good health and CMV-seropositive.

The chain links TRBV10-3 to TRBJ2-5; 14 bases are shared with TRBD2. Germline lookup yields CDR1 ENHRY and CDR2 SYGVKD. The junction had 4 bases not matched to a gene; V was cut back by 10 bases and J by 3 bases. This CDR3 contains 14 residues. CDR3 sequence (DNA): TGTGCCACGGGGACTAGCGGGAGTGAAGAGACCCAGTACTTC. Translation gives CATGTSGSEETQYF.

This clone occurred a few times. This chain joins TRBV19 and TRBJ1-2, with a weak D call TRBD1 (5 bases). Germline V gives CDR1 LNHDA, CDR2 SQIVND (reference sequence). The CDR3 is made up of 18 amino acids. V dropped 3 bases and J dropped 0 bases, with 20 bases sitting between them. The CDR3: CASSIPPGSGRANYGYTF. DNA for the CDR3: TGTGCCAGTAGTATCCCCCCTGGGTCTGGCAGGGCTAACTATGGCTACACCTTC.

This clone was observed a few times. V and J are TRBV6-1 and TRBJ1-4; TRBD1 matches at 9 bases. Germline V lookup: CDR1 MNHNS, CDR2 SASEGT. V shed 6 bases, J shed 10 bases, and the junction held 12 bases outside the gene matches. The CDR3 contains 15 residues. This CDR3 is CASSATGGEGRKLFF. In DNA form, the CDR3 reads TGTGCCAGCAGCGCAACAGGGGGCGAGGGAAGAAAACTGTTTTTT.

Only a few counts were recorded for this clone. This chain connects TRBV30 to TRBJ1-2, with D hard to call. Trimming left V 7 bases short and J 2 bases short, with 8 bases between. This CDR3 region has 11 residues. Per the germline V gene, CDR1 is GTSNPN and CDR2 is SVGIG (reference sequence). The CDR3 DNA reads as TGTGCCTCTGGAGGGAACTATGGCTACACCTTC. The encoded protein is CASGGNYGYTF.

The chain has TRBV7-8 and TRBJ1-2; D unclear. V lost 5 bases, J lost 8 bases, and 21 bases lay in between. The CDR3 covers 15 residues. CDR1 and CDR2 (germline): SGHVS, FQNEAQ. The DNA for the CDR3 is TGTGCCAGCAGCCCAAGGACCCATCCGAGAGGGGGCTACACCTTC. It codes for CASSPRTHPRGGYTF. The variable domain in full, with the rest retrieved from reference TRBV7-8 and TRBJ1-2, is GAGVSQSPRYKVAKRGQDVALRCDPISGHVSLFWYQQALGQGPEFLTYFQNEAQLDKSGLPSDRFFAERPEGSVSTLKIQRTQQEDSAVYLCASSPRTHPRGGYTFGSGTRLTVV.

The sample holds a few counts of this clone. The chain employs TRBV6-4 and TRBJ2-3; 9 positions match TRBD1. Germline V gives CDR1 MRHNA, CDR2 SNTAGT. With 8 bases clipped from V and 5 bases from J, the junction kept 8 bases outside the gene matches. The CDR3 spans 14 residues. In DNA form, the CDR3 reads TGTGCCAGCTCCCAGGGACAGGGTGGAGATACGCAGTATTTT. Translation: CASSQGQGGDTQYF.

CDR3 nucleotides: TGTGCCAGCAGTCCACGGACAATTCATCACTCCTACGAGCAGTACTTC. Translating gives CASSPRTIHHSYEQYF. The chain joins TRBV28 to TRBJ2-7; a possible D gene is TRBD1 (5 bases). The V end was cut by 5 bases, the J end by 0 bases, with 17 bases between. Germline V gives CDR1 MDHEN, CDR2 SYDVKM. The CDR3 is 16 amino acids.

The chain is built from TRBV5-1 and TRBJ2-5; TRBD2 matches 10 bases. Germline-derived CDR1 and CDR2 are SGHRS and YFSETQ. The V segment lost 2 bases and the J segment 1 base; nucleotides outside the gene matches: 5. CDR3 length equals 16 residues. This CDR3 is CASSFSSGSLQETQYF. DNA for the CDR3: TGCGCCAGCAGCTTTTCTAGCGGGAGCCTCCAAGAGACCCAGTACTTC.

This clone was observed a handful of times. This rearrangement joins TRBV4-1 to TRBJ2-1, with a possible D match to TRBD1 (5 bases). The V end was cut by 0 bases, the J end by 10 bases, with 22 bases between. The CDR3 has 17 amino acids. CDR1 is MGHRA and CDR2 is YSYEKL in the germline V gene. CDR3 bases: TGCGCCAGCAGCCAAGATATTCGAGACAGTCCCCTTGAGGAGCAGTTCTTC. This sequence encodes CASSQDIRDSPLEEQFF.

The rearrangement uses TRBV14 and TRBJ1-3, with D tentatively TRBD1 (6 bases). Germline-derived CDR1 and CDR2 are SGHDN and FVKESK. This CDR3 has 17 residues. V lost 5 bases and J 3 bases, leaving 20 bases between the germline ends. The DNA of the CDR3 is TGTGCCAGCAGCAAACGACAGGCCACCTCTCGTGGAAACACCATATATTTT. As protein: CASSKRQATSRGNTIYF.

The rearrangement uses TRBV6-6 and TRBJ2-7; 11 positions agree with TRBD2. With V trimmed by 10 bases and J by 7 bases, 12 bases remained unmatched. CDR3 length equals 14 residues. The germline V gene encodes CDR1 MNHNY and CDR2 SVGAGI (reference sequence). In DNA, the CDR3 is TGTGCCACAGTAGCGGGAGGGCTCCCTAGAGAGCAGTACTTC. This codes for CATVAGGLPREQYF.

The chain combines TRBV7-9 with TRBJ1-5, with TRBD1 as a possible D gene (5 bases). Trimming cost V 5 bases and J 1 base, with 6 bases left between them. Per germline, CDR1 SEHNR and CDR2 FQNEAQ (reference sequence). The CDR3 consists of 13 residues. The CDR3 sequence: CASSTGSNQPQHF. The CDR3 region has the DNA TGTGCCAGCAGCACAGGAAGCAATCAGCCCCAGCATTTT.

The chain has TRBV19 and TRBJ2-7; 10 nucleotides match TRBD2. CDR1 and CDR2 (germline): LNHDA, SQIVND (reference sequence). V was pared by 3 bases and J by 2 bases, with 13 bases of the junction left unmatched. This CDR3 spans 18 amino acids. CDR3 in amino acids: CASSMGLAGENTPYEQYF. The CDR3 DNA reads as TGTGCCAGTAGTATGGGCCTAGCGGGAGAGAATACACCCTACGAGCAGTACTTC.

This clone has more than one count but fewer than ten. The chain recombines TRBV29-1 with TRBJ2-2; the match to TRBD1 covers 8 bases. The V and J ends lost 7 bases and 4 bases, in that order; junction bases with no gene match: 2. Germline V gene sequence: CDR1 SQVTM, CDR2 ANQGSEA. This CDR3 is 12 amino acids long. The CDR3 sequence: CSATGATGELFF. As DNA, the CDR3 is TGCAGCGCGACAGGGGCCACCGGGGAGCTGTTTTTT.

The sample holds a few counts of this clone. The V call is TRBV10-2, the J call TRBJ1-1, with 8 bases matching TRBD1. This CDR3 comprises 14 residues. Germline CDR1 and CDR2: WSHSY and SAAADI. The junction had 7 bases not matched to a gene; V was cut back by 4 bases and J by 6 bases. CDR3 in DNA: TGCGCCAGCAGTGGGCCCCAGGACAGGGCTGAAGCTTTCTTT. Translated: CASSGPQDRAEAFF.